This T cell receptor (beta chain) was obtained from a study of Graves' ophthalmopathy and Graves' hyperthyroidism. Study conclusions and caveats: Using a 13-signature model, the authors split ophthalmopathy from stable hyperthyroidism, with under 90% sensitivity and 75% to 82% specificity.

This clonotype was seen at least ten times. What it recognizes is unknown. V lost 0 bases and J 6 bases, leaving 6 bases between the germline ends. The CDR3 is 12 residues long. CDR1 and CDR2 (germline): SGHRS, YFSETQ. Diagnosis relied on clinical symptoms, serum thyroxine, TRAb, thyroid ultrasound and orbital computed tomography. RNA transcripts were the template, and TCR beta CDR3 regions were amplified from them. RT-PCR with HTBI primers came first, then second-round multiplex PCR. TCRdb re-derived calls from the multiplex PCR reads in MiXCR, one entry per CDR3 protein. The table has around 590,000 distinct CDR3 sequences, roughly 40% seen once; the top ten hold about 4.2%.

This sequence was found in an adult man with Graves' hyperthyroidism. The chain employs TRBV5-1 and TRBJ1-1, with D hard to call. Sequenced: peripheral blood or thyroid tissue (not recorded which). CDR3 loop: CASSLGQAEAFF. CDR3 nucleotide sequence: TGCGCCAGCAGCTTGGGGCAGGCTGAAGCTTTCTTT.